This T cell receptor (beta chain) was captured in a study of identical twins. Overall study results and limits: Whereas memory repertoires showed no such difference, abundant cord blood beta clonotypes carried fewer insertions.

The cDNA had a unique molecular identifier and a template-switch universal primer site. TCRdb reprocessed the 5' RACE reads with MiXCR, giving one entry per CDR3 protein. The table includes 570,000 or so distinct CDR3 sequences, 7.5% to 10% detected once. This clonotype was picked up a small number of times. The antigen is undetermined. These data were also reused for a study on yellow fever vaccine responses in identical twins.

The receptor was derived from a woman younger than 30 in good health. Sequencing was carried out using PBMCs.

CDR3 sequence reads: CASSYDRGLGNTIYF. Here the CDR3 DNA reads TGTGCCAGCAGTTACGACAGGGGGCTTGGAAACACCATATATTTT. The chain couples TRBV6-5 to TRBJ1-3; 10 nucleotides line up with TRBD1. The germline V gene encodes CDR1 MNHEY and CDR2 SVGAGI. The CDR3 covers 15 residues. V gave up 2 bases and J gave up 3 bases; unmatched junction bases: 1.